The 27 T cell receptor beta chains given below trace back to one sample, sequenced in a study of T-cell reconstitution after alpha-beta-depleted transplantation in children. A TCRbeta library incorporating unique molecular identifiers was prepared. A single record per CDR3 protein comes from TCRdb applying MiXCR to the PCR reads. The sample has 450,000 to 600,000 distinct CDR3 sequences; approximately 32% are singletons. Sequenced material: PBMCs from the stem cell graft donor, taken from the stem cell graft. The receptors were gathered from a human donor who donated a stem cell graft to a child with aplastic anemia.

The chain has TRBV30 and TRBJ2-3; 9 bases agree with TRBD1. Germline V gene data show CDR1 as GTSNPN and CDR2 as SVGIG (reference sequence). The CDR3 runs to 17 residues. V was pared by 2 bases and J by 3 bases, with 12 bases of the junction left unmatched. Written as DNA, the CDR3 is TGTGCCTGGAGTATAATGATGACAGGGGGGCGTACAGATACGCAGTATTTT. It specifies CAWSIMMTGGRTDTQYF.

This clonotype was seen at least ten times. The germline gene is not matched at one end of the junction; a read error may be the cause. This chain connects TRBV5-1 to TRBJ1-1, with D unresolved. Germline V gene sequence: CDR1 SGHRS, CDR2 YFSETQ. CDR3 length: 12 amino acids. CDR3 residues: CASSLLGSEAFF. The CDR3, as DNA: TGTGCCAGCAGTTTATTGGGATCTGAAGCTTTCTTT.

The V gene is TRBV4-3, the J gene TRBJ2-7; 9 bases align to TRBD1. J lost 7 bases, V lost 8 bases, and 15 bases had no gene match. Looked up from germline, CDR1 is LGHNA and CDR2 is YSLEER. This CDR3 is 15 amino acids long. The CDR3 bases are TGCGCCAGCTCAGGGGGGACAGGGCGAGGGGGTGAGCAGTACTTC. Protein: CASSGGTGRGGEQYF.

This chain uses TRBV7-7 with TRBJ2-5, with 7 bases fitting TRBD1. The germline V gene encodes CDR1 SSHAT and CDR2 FNYEAQ (reference sequence). Germline trimming cut 4 bases from V and 0 bases from J; bases unmatched to any gene: 5. The CDR3 runs 15 residues. The CDR3 bases are TGTGCCAGCAGCTCCGGGACAGAGTACCAAGAGACCCAGTACTTC. This encodes CASSSGTEYQETQYF.

This clonotype was counted at least ten times. This rearrangement joins TRBV27 to TRBJ2-6; D not resolved. V shed 3 bases and J shed 0 bases, with 6 bases lying between them. There are 15 residues in the CDR3. The germline CDR1 and CDR2 sequences are MNHEY and SMNVEV (reference sequence). CDR3 amino acids: CASSLKGSGANVLTF. CDR3 bases: TGTGCCAGCAGTTTGAAGGGCTCTGGGGCCAACGTCCTGACTTTC.

This clonotype occurred a few times. The chain joins TRBV6-1 to TRBJ2-3; possibly TRBD1 for D (6 bases). The length of the CDR3 is 16 residues. Germline values: CDR1 MNHNS, CDR2 SASEGT. Deletions cut 7 bases from V and 3 bases from J, with 20 bases between. CDR3 residues: CASKSSQGIRTDTQYF. CDR3 DNA: TGTGCCAGCAAATCGTCGCAGGGGATAAGAACAGATACGCAGTATTTT.

This chain connects TRBV11-2 to TRBJ2-5, with D possibly being TRBD1 (5 bases). The CDR3 consists of 13 residues. V lost 2 bases and J lost 5, with 9 bases in between. Per germline, CDR1 SGHAT and CDR2 FQNNGV. The CDR3 here is CASSLNGAETQYF. The CDR3 DNA follows: TGTGCCAGCAGCTTAAATGGGGCGGAGACCCAGTACTTC.

This clonotype turned up a few times. The chain is built from TRBV7-9 and TRBJ2-7; a weak D match, TRBD1 (5 bases). CDR3 length: 13 amino acids. The germline V gene encodes CDR1 SEHNR and CDR2 FQNEAQ (reference sequence). V dropped 4 bases and J dropped 3 bases, with 10 bases sitting between them. The DNA of the CDR3 is TGTGCCAGCAGCTCAACGACAGTCTACGAGCAGTACGTC. It specifies CASSSTTVYEQYV.

The chain uses TRBV5-1 and TRBJ2-2; 7 bases match TRBD1. Germline assignment: CDR1 SGHRS and CDR2 YFSETQ. CDR3 length: 13 amino acids. With V trimmed by 5 bases and J by 5 bases, 3 bases remained unmatched. CDR3 sequence (DNA): TGCGCCAGCAGTGGGACAGCGACCGGGGAGCTGTTTTTT. It yields the protein CASSGTATGELFF.

Here the CDR3 DNA reads TGCGCCAGCAGCCCATGGACTAGCGTTGATGATGCAGATACGCAGTATTTT. Translating gives CASSPWTSVDDADTQYF. The gene calls are TRBV4-3 and TRBJ2-3; TRBD2 agrees at 9 bases. The V gene's germline CDR1 is LGHNA and CDR2 YSLEER. V lost 4 bases, J lost 4 bases, and 12 bases stayed unmatched. This CDR3 comprises 17 residues.

The table lists this clonotype with a few counts. The chain has TRBV7-2 and TRBJ2-1, with 7 bases that match TRBD2. Germline V lookup: CDR1 SGHTA, CDR2 FQGNSA. This CDR3 spans 15 amino acids. The V and J ends lost 1 base and 6 bases, in that order; junction bases with no gene match: 6. The CDR3 coding sequence is TGTGCCAGCAGCTTAGTCGCGGGAGTCCCCAATGAGCAGTTCTTC. Translated: CASSLVAGVPNEQFF.

The chain uses TRBV2 and TRBJ2-3; D is ambiguous. From germline, CDR1 is SNHLY and CDR2 FYNNEI. There are 13 residues in the CDR3. The V and J ends lost 8 bases and 0 bases respectively, with 9 bases between them. CDR3: CASLPRSTDTQYF. In DNA form, the CDR3 reads TGTGCCAGCCTACCCCGGAGCACAGATACGCAGTATTTT.

The gene calls are TRBV19 and TRBJ2-3; D ambiguous. Germline V gives CDR1 LNHDA, CDR2 SQIVND (reference sequence). The CDR3 is 15 amino acids. Trimming stripped 8 bases from V and 4 bases from J, with 19 bases between. Written as DNA, the CDR3 is TGTGCCAGTGGACGTGGCGGTAATGGGGCAGATACGCAGTATTTT. Its protein is CASGRGGNGADTQYF.

This clonotype has a handful of counts. This sequence joins TRBV20-1 and TRBJ1-4; D is uncertain. From germline, CDR1 is DFQATT and CDR2 SNEGSKA (reference sequence). V shed 4 bases and J shed 0 bases, with 6 bases lying between them. CDR3 length: 13 residues. The CDR3 DNA follows: TGCAGTGCTACAGTCGCAACTAATGAAAAACTGTTTTTT. Amino acid sequence: CSATVATNEKLFF.

For this clonotype: One end of the junction is discordant with germline, which a read error may explain. This sequence joins TRBV7-9 and TRBJ1-2, with D maybe TRBD1 (5 bases). Germline loops: CDR1 SEHNR, CDR2 FQNEAQ (reference sequence). The CDR3 has 14 residues. This chain's CDR3 is CASSPGGGSDGYTF. CDR3 in DNA: TGTGCCAGCAGCCCCGGCGGGGGTTCAGATGGCTACACATTC.

This chain links TRBV6-5 with TRBJ1-4, with D perhaps TRBD1 (5 bases). Germline CDR1 MNHEY, CDR2 SVGAGI. The CDR3 is 15 amino acids. V shed 2 bases and J shed 6 bases, with 13 bases lying between them. The CDR3 loop reads CASSYGHVRDEKLFF. The CDR3 DNA reads as TGTGCCAGCAGTTACGGACATGTCCGGGATGAAAAACTGTTTTTT.

The gene calls are TRBV20-1 and TRBJ2-1, with a tentative D call TRBD1 (6 bases). CDR1 is DFQATT, CDR2 SNEGSKA, per germline (reference sequence). Trimming stripped 1 base from V and 13 bases from J, with 11 bases between. The CDR3 extends over 11 amino acids. In DNA, the CDR3 is TGCAGTGCTAGAGTCGAGACAGGACAGTTCTTC. Its translation: CSARVETGQFF.

The table lists this clonotype with a few counts. V and J are TRBV20-1 and TRBJ2-5; D not certain. Germline lookup yields CDR1 DFQATT and CDR2 SNEGSKA (reference sequence). The CDR3 contains 11 residues. Trimming stripped 6 bases from V and 5 bases from J, with 10 bases between. The CDR3 region has the DNA TGCAGTGCCCCCTGGGGTGAGACCCAGTACTTC. Residues: CSAPWGETQYF.

The genes are TRBV7-2 and TRBJ1-4; 8 bases line up with TRBD1. Germline CDR1 reads SGHTA; CDR2 reads FQGNSA. CDR3 length equals 15 residues. V shed 5 bases and J 2 bases; nucleotides not matched to a gene: 4. The CDR3 DNA reads TGTGCCAGCAGCGGACAGGGTTCCACTAATGAAAAACTGTTTTTT. Translation gives CASSGQGSTNEKLFF.

The chain employs TRBV9 and TRBJ2-2, with 11 bases aligning to TRBD2. The CDR3 totals 15 residues. CDR1 SGDLS and CDR2 YYNGEE come from the germline V gene. Unmatched junction bases numbered 4, after V lost 3 bases and J lost 6 bases. The DNA of the CDR3 is TGTGCCAGCAGCGATAGCGGGAGGGCTTCCGGGGAGCTGTTTTTT. Amino acid sequence: CASSDSGRASGELFF.

This sequence joins TRBV29-1 and TRBJ2-5, with D unresolved. The CDR3 consists of 13 residues. Germline V CDR1 and CDR2: SQVTM, ANQGSEA. With 4 bases removed from V and 1 base from J, the gap between germline ends came to 10 bases. The CDR3 coding sequence is TGCAGCGTTGCGCCCACGGCCCAAGAGACCCAGTACTTC. Translated, it gives CSVAPTAQETQYF. The full variable domain, with the rest looked up from reference TRBV29-1 and TRBJ2-5, is SAVISQKPSRDICQRGTSLTIQCQVDSQVTMMFWYRQQPGQSLTLIATANQGSEATYESGFVIDKFPISRPNLTFSTLTVSNMSPEDSSIYLCSVAPTAQETQYFGPGTRLLVL.

This clonotype was counted between two and nine times. V usage is TRBV7-9 and J usage is TRBJ2-2, with unresolved D. This CDR3 is 15 amino acids long. Germline V gives CDR1 SEHNR, CDR2 FQNEAQ (reference sequence). Trimming removed 1 base from V and 8 bases from J, with 14 bases in between. CDR3 amino acids: CASSLVGWNLGELFF. The CDR3 bases are TGTGCCAGCAGCTTAGTCGGCTGGAATTTAGGGGAGCTGTTTTTT.

This clonotype was seen more than once but under ten times. This sequence joins TRBV19 and TRBJ1-5; D gene ambiguous. CDR1 is LNHDA and CDR2 is SQIVND in the germline V gene (reference sequence). Trimming stripped 7 bases from V and 0 bases from J, with 10 bases between. The CDR3 length is 14 residues. DNA for the CDR3: TGTGCCAGTACTGTGAAATCTAGCAATCAGCCCCAGCATTTT. Encoded protein: CASTVKSSNQPQHF.

This clonotype was picked up many times. The chain has TRBV18 and TRBJ2-1, with D possibly matching TRBD1 (5 bases). CDR3 length: 13 residues. Trimming removed 2 bases at V and 15 bases at J, with 17 bases between. In germline, CDR1 is KGHSH, CDR2 LQKENI. The CDR3 region is CASSPGQNGSGFF. The CDR3 DNA reads as TGTGCCAGCTCACCAGGACAAAATGGATCAGGGTTCTTC.

The chain couples TRBV28 to TRBJ2-3; 9 bases are a match to TRBD2. V shed 5 bases and J 2 bases; nucleotides not matched to a gene: 5. This CDR3 spans 15 amino acids. Germline V gene data show CDR1 as MDHEN and CDR2 as SYDVKM. The CDR3 DNA sequence: TGTGCCAGCAGTCCCAGCGGGAGGTCCACAGATACGCAGTATTTT. It translates to CASSPSGRSTDTQYF. The full variable domain, with the rest looked up from reference TRBV28 and TRBJ2-3, is DVKVTQSSRYLVKRTGEKVFLECVQDMDHENMFWYRQDPGLGLRLIYFSYDVKMKEKGDIPEGYSVSREKKERFSLILESASTNQTSMYLCASSPSGRSTDTQYFGPGTRLTVL.

The chain is built from TRBV19 and TRBJ1-2; 8 bases are a match to TRBD1. CDR1 and CDR2 from the germline V gene are LNHDA and SQIVND (reference sequence). This CDR3 comprises 14 residues. Trimming cost V 5 bases and J 6 bases; bases outside gene matches: 8. The CDR3 protein is CASSVGDRKDGYTF. The CDR3 DNA reads TGTGCCAGTAGTGTGGGGGACAGGAAGGATGGCTACACCTTC. Looking up the rest from reference TRBV19 and TRBJ1-2 gives the full variable domain: DGGITQSPKYLFRKEGQNVTLSCEQNLNHDAMYWYRQDPGQGLRLIYYSQIVNDFQKGDIAEGYSVSREKKESFPLTVTSAQKNPTAFYLCASSVGDRKDGYTFGSGTRLTVV.

This chain's CDR3 is CASTLRGGDGANVLTF. The CDR3 coding sequence is TGCGCCAGCACCCTGAGGGGAGGGGATGGGGCCAACGTCCTGACTTTC. The V call is TRBV5-1, the J call TRBJ2-6; 7 bases fit TRBD2. This CDR3 has 16 amino acids. Per germline, CDR1 SGHRS and CDR2 YFSETQ. Losses at the gene ends were 6 bases for V and 3 bases for J; bases not matched to a gene: 9.